Reported below is one T cell receptor beta chain. In the original workflow: Junction-only immunoSEQ sequences carried no quality scores, so filtering differed. This table comes from immunoSEQ multiplex PCR, and its TCRdb copy is limited to in-frame clones, with some not included. The V and J calls and clone size are taken from that table; D and trimming were inferred from the DNA. The data contain about 2.4 million clones, approximately 93% of them singletons. The sample is drawn from a study of shared clonotypes between healthy human individuals. There are 14 residues in the CDR3. CDR1 is SGHVS and CDR2 is FNYEAQ in the germline V gene. V lost 5 bases and J lost 8; bases outside the gene matches: 9.

What was sequenced was naive CD4+ T cells from PBMCs. The subset is: CD45RA+ positively selected. The chain links TRBV7-6 to TRBJ1-2; TRBD1 agrees at 9 bases. The sequence came from a man aged 18-30 years in good health. Some clones in this sample may be carry-over from other donors' samples. The CDR3 bases are TGTGCCAGCAGCCCGGACAGGGGTGTATCGGGCTACACCTTC. Its translation is CASSPDRGVSGYTF.